This TCR beta chain derives from a study of T cell responses to AZD1222 COVID-19 vaccine. The CDR3 runs to 14 residues. In germline, CDR1 is SNHLY, CDR2 FYNNEI. V lost 7 bases, J lost 0 bases, and 3 bases stayed unmatched. Notes on the study in general: At 160-218 and 743-854, vaccine-associated CD4 TCRs were dominant, and they spanned spike.

Only in-frame clones appear in the TCRdb table, and some are missing; sequencing was by immunoSEQ multiplex PCR. This sample carries more than 80,000 clones, approximately 87% of them seen once, and the ten largest clones take approximately 4.7%. On this clone: No antigen is known for it.

The chain joins TRBV2 to TRBJ1-5; TRBD1 matches at 7 bases. This sequence originates from an adult in good health. The specimen was peripheral blood, collected on day 0 of AZD1222 vaccination. The CDR3 here is CASTGGSSNQPQHF. The CDR3 nucleotides are TGTGCCAGCACAGGGGGTAGTAGCAATCAGCCCCAGCATTTT.